The rows below give T cell receptor beta chains drawn from one sample of a study of blood T cell repertoires in COVID-19. Using immunoSEQ multiplex PCR, the repertoire was profiled, and TCRdb retains in-frame clones only, with some absent. The sample has fewer than 100,000 clones, 75% to 85% seen once; the top ten hold around 29%. The sequenced sample was peripheral blood. The receptors derive from a human donor in a cohort sampled during active COVID-19. CDR3s include the opening cysteine and the closing phenylalanine or tryptophan. The D gene is left open where the match is weak. Some rows have no size entry. The others give once, few or many, or a class for an expanded clone.

clone size,D gene,CDR3 length,V gene,J gene,CDR3 protein,CDR3 DNA
-,TRBD1,16,TRBV13,TRBJ2-7,CASSWTGQGLGYEQYF,TGTGCCAGCAGCTGGACCGGACAGGGGCTCGGGTACGAGCAGTACTTC
few,TRBD1,17,TRBV7-3,TRBJ2-2,CASSLDPMTGDTGELFF,TGTGCCAGCAGCTTAGACCCAATGACAGGGGACACCGGGGAGCTGTTTTTT
-,-,12,TRBV6-1,TRBJ1-2,CASSETDYGYTF,TGTGCCAGCAGTGAAACGGACTATGGCTACACCTTC
-,TRBD2,15,TRBV11-2,TRBJ2-3,CASSPQGTSVDTQYF,TGTGCCAGCAGCCCCCAAGGGACTAGCGTAGATACGCAGTATTTT
-,-,14,TRBV6-5,TRBJ2-1,CASTQTLIYNEQFF,TGTGCCAGCACCCAGACACTGATCTACAATGAGCAGTTCTTC
-,-,13,TRBV19,TRBJ1-1,CASSIDLVSGAFF,TGTGCCAGTAGTATAGATCTTGTGTCGGGGGCTTTCTTT
-,TRBD1,16,TRBV27,TRBJ1-4,CASRPGTERINEKLFF,TGTGCCAGCAGGCCGGGGACAGAAAGGATTAATGAAAAACTGTTTTTT
once,TRBD1,15,TRBV2,TRBJ2-3,CASSDAGGITDTQYF,TGTGCCAGCAGTGACGCAGGGGGCATCACAGATACGCAGTATTTT
-,-,13,TRBV5-6,TRBJ2-3,CASSRDSTDTQYF,TGTGCCAGCAGCAGGGACTCCACAGATACGCAGTATTTT
-,-,14,TRBV29-1,TRBJ1-1,CSVEERNRNTEAFF,TGCAGCGTTGAAGAAAGGAACAGGAACACTGAAGCTTTCTTT
-,TRBD1,15,TRBV7-6,TRBJ1-4,CASSLTGTGYEKLFF,TGTGCCAGCAGCTTAACCGGGACAGGGTACGAAAAACTGTTTTTT
-,-,14,TRBV19,TRBJ2-5,CASSLGGQGETQYF,TGTGCCAGTAGTCTCGGGGGGCAGGGGGAGACCCAGTACTTC
-,TRBD2,14,TRBV5-4,TRBJ2-5,CASRLAGIQETQYF,TGTGCCAGCAGATTAGCGGGGATCCAAGAGACCCAGTACTTC
once,TRBD1,16,TRBV6-6,TRBJ1-5,CASSYIQGAQGQPQHF,TGTGCCAGCAGTTACATACAGGGGGCCCAAGGGCAGCCCCAGCATTTT
-,TRBD2,15,TRBV7-2,TRBJ2-5,CASSPTSGRQETQYF,TGTGCCAGCAGTCCGACTAGCGGGAGGCAAGAGACCCAGTACTTC